These 15 T cell receptor beta chains came from one sample sequenced in a study of T cells after yellow fever vaccination. One entry per CDR3 protein results from TCRdb running MiXCR on the 5' RACE reads. Of around 16,000 distinct CDR3 sequences listed, more than 4% were seen once; the top ten hold less than 0.45%. Sample: PBMCs, either bulk or a sorted T-cell subset (CD4+, CD8+, memory, or dextramer-sorted; not recorded which), taken 15 days after the yellow fever booster vaccination. Source of these receptors: a man aged 30 to 45 who received the YFV17D yellow fever vaccine.

The sample holds many counts of this clonotype. The V gene is TRBV6-6, the J gene TRBJ2-3; 8 bases match TRBD1. Trimming removed 7 bases from V and 9 bases from J; junction bases left unmatched: 6. The CDR3 contains 12 residues. CDR1 and CDR2 from the germline V gene are MNHNY and SVGAGI (reference sequence). The CDR3 nucleotides read TGTGCCAGCACCCGACAGGGGACGACGCAGTATTTT. Protein sequence: CASTRQGTTQYF.

At least ten counts were recorded for this clonotype. A junction end diverges from the germline sequence, so it may reflect a read error. The V and J genes are TRBV7-2 and TRBJ2-1, with 9 bases fitting TRBD2. Germline assignment: CDR1 SGHTA and CDR2 FQGNSA. This CDR3 comprises 12 residues. This chain's CDR3 is CASSLVTGGGDF. The DNA of the CDR3 is TGTGCCAGCAGCTTAGTGACTGGCGGGGGGGACTTC.

This clonotype showed up many times. The V gene is TRBV6-2 or TRBV6-3, the J gene TRBJ2-5, with 11 bases that match TRBD2. V lost 6 bases, J lost 5 bases, and 11 bases stayed unmatched. Germline loops: CDR1 MNHEY, CDR2 SVGEGT. This CDR3 is 16 amino acids long. DNA of the CDR3: TGTGCCAGCAGACCCTGGACTAGCGGGTTTGAGGAGACCCAGTACTTC. Translation gives CASRPWTSGFEETQYF.

This clonotype is classed as medium-sized. The rearrangement joins TRBV5-1 to TRBJ2-1; 11 bases fit TRBD2. This CDR3 is built from 13 residues. The germline CDR1 and CDR2 sequences are SGHRS and YFSETQ. V lost 4 bases and J lost 14; bases outside the gene matches: 8. The CDR3 nucleotides are TGCGCCAGCAGCCAAACTAGCGGGAGACAGGAGTTCTTC. Translating gives CASSQTSGRQEFF. Filled out from reference TRBV5-1 and TRBJ2-1, the complete variable domain reads KAGVTQTPRYLIKTRGQQVTLSCSPISGHRSVSWYQQTPGQGLQFLFEYFSETQRNKGNFPGRFSGRQFSNSRSEMNVSTLELGDSALYLCASSQTSGRQEFFGPGTRLTVL.

This clonotype was counted ten times or more. V is TRBV29-1 and J is TRBJ2-3; TRBD2 agrees at 14 bases. Germline CDR1 SQVTM, CDR2 ANQGSEA. This CDR3 spans 17 amino acids. V lost 7 bases, J lost 1 base, and 10 bases stayed unmatched. The CDR3 DNA reads TGCAGCGGTACCGGGACTAGCGGGAGCCGCGGCACAGATACGCAGTATTTT. Its translation: CSGTGTSGSRGTDTQYF.

This CDR3 is CASSSGQALSYEQYF. The CDR3 DNA reads TGTGCCAGCAGCTCGGGACAGGCGCTTTCCTACGAGCAGTACTTC. The chain combines TRBV11-2 with TRBJ2-7; 8 positions match TRBD1. Germline lookup yields CDR1 SGHAT and CDR2 FQNNGV. After removal of 4 bases from V and 1 base from J, the junction contained 6 bases not matched to a gene. There are 15 residues in the CDR3. Full variable domain (outside the CDR3, taken from reference TRBV11-2 and TRBJ2-7): EAGVAQSPRYKIIEKRQSVAFWCNPISGHATLYWYQQILGQGPKLLIQFQNNGVVDDSQLPKDRFSAERLKGVDSTLKIQPAKLEDSAVYLCASSSGQALSYEQYFGPGTRLTVT.

This clonotype appeared many times. CDR3 sequence reads: CASTSRQGKGPNSPLHF. The CDR3 nucleotides are TGTGCCAGCACCTCCAGACAGGGCAAGGGGCCTAATTCACCCCTCCACTTT. The chain combines TRBV5-6 with TRBJ1-6; 7 nucleotides line up with TRBD1. V trimming: 6 bases; J trimming: 6 bases; junction bases outside the gene matches: 15. The V gene's germline CDR1 is SGHDT and CDR2 YYEEEE. The CDR3 spans 17 residues.

At least ten counts were recorded for this clonotype. The CDR3 nucleotides read TGTGCCAGCAGCCGAGACAGCACCGGGGAGCTGTTTTTT. Its protein is CASSRDSTGELFF. J is TRBJ2-2 and V is TRBV3-1, with D perhaps matching TRBD1 (5 bases). Germline V gene data show CDR1 as LGHDT and CDR2 as YNNKEL (reference sequence). V lost 4 bases and J 4 bases, leaving 7 bases between the germline ends. This CDR3 spans 13 amino acids.

The CDR3: CASSFHPSSGTGGHLQETQYF. CDR3 in DNA: TGTGCCAGCAGTTTCCATCCCTCTTCCGGGACAGGGGGGCACCTACAAGAGACCCAGTACTTC. The rearrangement uses TRBV6-2 or TRBV6-3 and TRBJ2-5, with 11 bases aligning to TRBD1. Germline CDR1 is MNHEY and CDR2 is SVGEGT. The trim removed 4 bases at V and 2 bases at J, leaving 21 bases unmatched. The CDR3 consists of 21 residues.

This clonotype was counted ten times or more. The rearrangement uses TRBV7-9 and TRBJ2-1; D is unclear. Germline lookup yields CDR1 SEHNR and CDR2 FQNEAQ (reference sequence). The length of the CDR3 is 12 residues. V lost 1 base and J 8 bases, leaving 6 bases between the germline ends. The CDR3 region has the DNA TGTGCCAGCAGCTTAGGAGTGGATGAGCAGTTCTTC. Translating gives CASSLGVDEQFF.

This clonotype counts as medium-sized. The chain couples TRBV11-2 to TRBJ2-7; D is possibly TRBD2 (6 bases). Germline loops: CDR1 SGHAT, CDR2 FQNNGV. V lost 1 base and J lost 5, with 18 bases in between. CDR3 length: 16 residues. CDR3 nucleotides: TGTGCCAGCAGCTTAGTGGGCGGAGGGTTCGAAAACGAGCAGTACTTC. It codes for CASSLVGGGFENEQYF.

The sample holds many counts of this clonotype. The chain combines TRBV9 with TRBJ2-7; D remains ambiguous. Trimming removed 3 bases at V and 0 bases at J, with 7 bases between. The CDR3 length is 13 residues. Germline assignment: CDR1 SGDLS and CDR2 YYNGEE. The CDR3 here is CASSAQSSYEQYF. The DNA for the CDR3 is TGTGCCAGCAGCGCCCAGAGCTCCTACGAGCAGTACTTC.

This clonotype is termed medium-sized. The rearrangement links TRBV9 to TRBJ2-7, with TRBD1 as a possible D gene (6 bases). Germline CDR1 is SGDLS and CDR2 is YYNGEE. Trimming shortened V by 4 bases and J by 3 bases, and 17 bases separated the two germline ends. CDR3 length: 15 amino acids. The CDR3 here is CASSLSTGTNYEQYF. The CDR3 coding sequence is TGTGCCAGCAGCTTGAGTACCGGGACAAACTACGAGCAGTACTTC. Using reference TRBV9 and TRBJ2-7 for the parts outside the CDR3, the full variable domain is DSGVTQTPKHLITATGQRVTLRCSPRSGDLSVYWYQQSLDQGLQFLIQYYNGEERAKGNILERFSAQQFPDLHSELNLSSLELGDSALYFCASSLSTGTNYEQYFGPGTRLTVT.

This clonotype was observed at least ten times. This chain uses TRBV5-4 with TRBJ2-3, with D possibly matching TRBD2 (5 bases). V was pared by 0 bases and J by 6 bases, with 5 bases between. The CDR3 has 12 residues. Germline loops: CDR1 SGHNT, CDR2 YYREEE (reference sequence). The CDR3 region has the DNA TGTGCCAGCAGCTTGGGGAGGGATACGCAGTATTTT. It is translated as CASSLGRDTQYF.

This clonotype was counted at least ten times. This chain uses TRBV2 with TRBJ2-3; TRBD2 matches at 9 bases. Germline loops: CDR1 SNHLY, CDR2 FYNNEI. The CDR3 extends over 14 amino acids. Trimming at V came to 7 bases and at J to 4 bases, leaving 6 bases not matched to a gene. CDR3 bases: TGTGCCAGCAAGGCGGGGGGGGGGCCAGATACGCAGTATTTT. This codes for CASKAGGGPDTQYF.